This T cell receptor (beta chain) was retrieved from a study of blood T cell repertoires in COVID-19. Background on the study: Material from acute and convalescent COVID-19 was sourced from the United States, Italy and Spain. T cells, B-cell-depleted T cells, or PBMCs provided the cDNA or gDNA that served as material.

In the original analysis: Nucleated cell number was recorded as an estimate derived from reference gene primer amplification. Using immunoSEQ multiplex PCR, the repertoire was profiled, and TCRdb retains in-frame clones only, with some absent. V and J calls and clone size follow that table, whereas D and trimming were derived from the DNA. Among tens of thousands of clones listed, about three quarters were seen once. With V trimmed by 4 bases and J by 11 bases, 7 bases remained unmatched. The length of the CDR3 is 13 residues. The sequencing input was peripheral blood. The chain combines TRBV12-3 or TRBV12-4 with TRBJ2-1, with 8 bases that match TRBD2. The TCR comes from a man aged 55 to 70 with acute or convalescent COVID-19. CDR3 nucleotides: TGTGCCAGCAGTTCCGGGACTAGTCGCAAGCAGTTCTTC. Amino acids: CASSSGTSRKQFF.